This TCR beta chain was observed in a study of T cells in Graves' hyperthyroidism and ophthalmopathy. Study in general: Once the initial diagnosis was made, peripheral blood was obtained before any treatment.

Amplification targeted TCR beta CDR3 regions from RNA transcripts. The primer set for the first-round RT-PCR of the TCR CDR3 was HTBI. TCRdb re-derived calls from the multiplex PCR reads in MiXCR, one entry per CDR3 protein. Of hundreds of thousands of distinct CDR3 sequences listed, around a fifth were seen once; the top ten hold approximately 49%. Disease duration was under 3 months in the ophthalmopathy patients, who also had a Clinical Activity Score of at least 3 and a NOSPECS grade of at least 4. CDR1 and CDR2 (germline): LNHNV, YYDKDF (reference sequence). Trimming cost V 1 base and J 4 bases, with 7 bases left between them. CDR3 length: 13 amino acids. Many counts were recorded for this clonotype.

The sample consisted of blood. The TCR comes from a woman aged 70-85 years with Graves' ophthalmopathy. The chain links TRBV15 to TRBJ1-1, with D unresolved. The CDR3 loop reads CATSRAFGTEAFF. The DNA of the CDR3 is TGTGCCACCAGCAGAGCCTTCGGCACTGAAGCTTTCTTT.